This TCR beta chain emerged from a study of T-cell memory formation after mild COVID-19. At the level of the study: For the most part, TCR clusters were specific to one donor.

Findings of the study overall: Whereas later expanders leaned CD4+, clones contracting day 15 to 85 showed a balanced CD4/CD8 makeup.

Trimming pared 5 bases from V and 5 bases from J, leaving 15 bases between. The CDR3 runs 14 residues. MiXCR, applied by TCRdb to the 5' RACE reads, yields one record per CDR3 protein. The top ten clones hold 20% to 25% of a sample with 350,000 to 500,000 distinct CDR3 sequences, about a sixth of them seen once. This clonotype was seen a handful of times. The antigen is not known. This TCR was recovered from a young man who had mild COVID-19 (a few samples of this study predate the infection). Cell type and time point are not known. Sequenced material: PBMCs or a T cell subset sorted from them (not recorded which). This chain links TRBV12-3 or TRBV12-4 with TRBJ1-2, with D maybe TRBD1 (5 bases). The DNA for the CDR3 is TGTGCCAGCAGTCCCCAGGGCCTTAGGTATGGCTACACCTTC. Its translation is CASSPQGLRYGYTF.